The rows below give T cell receptor beta chains drawn from one sample of a study of blood T cell repertoires in COVID-19. The repertoire was sequenced with immunoSEQ multiplex PCR; TCRdb's copy has only in-frame clones and lacks some. Among some 250,000 clones, approximately 86% were seen once, and the ten largest hold around 2.9%. The sample consisted of peripheral blood. The receptors were sampled from a woman under 40 who had recovered from COVID-19. CDR3s include the opening cysteine and the closing phenylalanine or tryptophan. Fields, in order: J gene, V gene, D gene, clone size, CDR3 DNA, CDR3 protein. D genes are given only for firm matches. Clone sizes are given selectively: once, few, many, or a class where the clone is expanded.

J gene: TRBJ1-2
V gene: TRBV18
D gene: TRBD1
clone size: -
CDR3 DNA: TGTGCCAGCTCGCCGAACGGACAGGGGGGAGGCTACACCTTC
CDR3 protein: CASSPNGQGGGYTF

J gene: TRBJ2-3
V gene: TRBV29-1
D gene: -
clone size: -
CDR3 DNA: TGCAGCGTTGACAGACTAGGGTTCGGCACAGATACGCAGTATTTT
CDR3 protein: CSVDRLGFGTDTQYF

J gene: TRBJ2-6
V gene: TRBV29-1
D gene: TRBD1
clone size: -
CDR3 DNA: TGCAGCGTTGGGGACAGGGAAGCTGGTGGGGCCAACGTCCTGACTTTC
CDR3 protein: CSVGDREAGGANVLTF

J gene: TRBJ1-5
V gene: TRBV5-1
D gene: -
clone size: -
CDR3 DNA: TGCGCCAGCAGGGGGGAGGGGGATCAGCCCCAGCATTTT
CDR3 protein: CASRGEGDQPQHF

J gene: TRBJ2-3
V gene: TRBV6-4
D gene: TRBD2
clone size: once
CDR3 DNA: TGTGCCAGCAGTGATGCTAGCGGGGGGGCAGATACGCAGTATTTT
CDR3 protein: CASSDASGGADTQYF

J gene: TRBJ1-5
V gene: TRBV18
D gene: -
clone size: -
CDR3 DNA: TGTGCCAGCTCACCTAAACAAAGCAATCAGCCCCAGCATTTT
CDR3 protein: CASSPKQSNQPQHF

J gene: TRBJ1-3
V gene: TRBV5-5
D gene: TRBD1
clone size: -
CDR3 DNA: TGTGCCAGCAGCTTGGTTGCAGGGGGCAGCTCTGGAAACACCATATATTTT
CDR3 protein: CASSLVAGGSSGNTIYF

J gene: TRBJ2-5
V gene: TRBV7-2
D gene: -
clone size: -
CDR3 DNA: TGTGCCAGCAGCTTGGCCGCGGGAAGGGTAGAGACCCAGTACTTC
CDR3 protein: CASSLAAGRVETQYF

J gene: TRBJ1-2
V gene: TRBV18
D gene: -
clone size: -
CDR3 DNA: TGTGCCAGCTCACCGGAGACAGACTATGGCTACACCTTC
CDR3 protein: CASSPETDYGYTF

J gene: TRBJ1-2
V gene: TRBV7-8
D gene: TRBD1
clone size: -
CDR3 DNA: TGTGCCAGCAGCCCTAGCAGGGACAGACTCAAATTTAACTATGGCTACACCTTC
CDR3 protein: CASSPSRDRLKFNYGYTF

J gene: TRBJ2-5
V gene: TRBV5-4
D gene: TRBD1
clone size: many
CDR3 DNA: TGTGCCAGCAGCTTTACAGGGGACCAAGAGACCCAGTACTTC
CDR3 protein: CASSFTGDQETQYF

J gene: TRBJ2-1
V gene: TRBV9
D gene: TRBD1
clone size: few
CDR3 DNA: TGTGCCAGCAGCGTAGGGACAGGGTCCTACAATGAGCAGTTCTTC
CDR3 protein: CASSVGTGSYNEQFF

J gene: TRBJ1-2
V gene: TRBV7-3
D gene: TRBD1
clone size: -
CDR3 DNA: TGTGCCAGCAGCTTAACGGGGACAGGGTACGGTGGCTACACCTTC
CDR3 protein: CASSLTGTGYGGYTF

J gene: TRBJ1-2
V gene: TRBV11-2
D gene: -
clone size: -
CDR3 DNA: TGTGCCAGCAGCCGTCAGGGGAGTCAGTCCTATGGCTACACCTTC
CDR3 protein: CASSRQGSQSYGYTF

J gene: TRBJ2-1
V gene: TRBV5-1
D gene: TRBD1
clone size: -
CDR3 DNA: TGCGCCAGCAGCCGGGGGGCCGGGACAGGGGGAGTAAATGAGCAGTTCTTC
CDR3 protein: CASSRGAGTGGVNEQFF

J gene: TRBJ2-3
V gene: TRBV11-3
D gene: TRBD2
clone size: -
CDR3 DNA: TGTGCCAGCAGCTTTACTAGCGGCGGCAGGGCAGATACGCAGTATTTT
CDR3 protein: CASSFTSGGRADTQYF

J gene: TRBJ1-3
V gene: TRBV7-2
D gene: -
clone size: -
CDR3 DNA: TGTGCCAGCAGCTACGGACTGAGCTCTGGAAACACCATATATTTT
CDR3 protein: CASSYGLSSGNTIYF

J gene: TRBJ2-5
V gene: TRBV9
D gene: -
clone size: -
CDR3 DNA: TGTGCCAGCAGCGTAGATGGGGGGCAAGAGACCCAGTACTTC
CDR3 protein: CASSVDGGQETQYF

J gene: TRBJ2-3
V gene: TRBV5-4
D gene: -
clone size: -
CDR3 DNA: TGTGCCAGCAGCTTGCAGGGCCGCACAGATACGCAGTATTTT
CDR3 protein: CASSLQGRTDTQYF

J gene: TRBJ2-1
V gene: TRBV27
D gene: -
clone size: -
CDR3 DNA: TGTGCCAGCAGTGACACGTACAATGAGCAGTTCTTC
CDR3 protein: CASSDTYNEQFF

J gene: TRBJ2-2
V gene: TRBV9
D gene: -
clone size: -
CDR3 DNA: TGTGCCAGCAGCGTAGATCTGGTGGTGAGCACCGGGGAGCTGTTTTTT
CDR3 protein: CASSVDLVVSTGELFF

J gene: TRBJ2-2
V gene: TRBV9
D gene: TRBD2
clone size: -
CDR3 DNA: TGTGCCAGCACTGAATCAGCGGGGGGGCCTACCGGGGAGCTGTTTTTT
CDR3 protein: CASTESAGGPTGELFF

J gene: TRBJ1-5
V gene: TRBV2
D gene: TRBD1
clone size: few
CDR3 DNA: TGTGCCAGCAGCACACAGGGGGGGGATCAGCCCCAGCATTTT
CDR3 protein: CASSTQGGDQPQHF

J gene: TRBJ2-5
V gene: TRBV19
D gene: TRBD2
clone size: -
CDR3 DNA: TGTGCCAGTAGTGACCCGACTAGCGGGGGGGCCCGGGAGACCCAGTACTTC
CDR3 protein: CASSDPTSGGARETQYF

J gene: TRBJ2-5
V gene: TRBV6-5
D gene: -
clone size: once
CDR3 DNA: TGTGCCAGCATCCCACCGGGACAAGAGACCCAGTACTTC
CDR3 protein: CASIPPGQETQYF

J gene: TRBJ2-3
V gene: TRBV11-3
D gene: TRBD2
clone size: -
CDR3 DNA: TGTGCCAGCAGCTTAGTCGGCGGGGGGGCCCAGCATACGCAGTATTTT
CDR3 protein: CASSLVGGGAQHTQYF

J gene: TRBJ2-3
V gene: TRBV7-2
D gene: TRBD1
clone size: -
CDR3 DNA: TGTGCCAGCAGCTACTCCCCAGGGGGTTCCACAGATACGCAGTATTTT
CDR3 protein: CASSYSPGGSTDTQYF

J gene: TRBJ1-2
V gene: TRBV7-9
D gene: -
clone size: once
CDR3 DNA: TGTGCCAGCAGCGTCACGGGAACGGGGGGCTACACCTTC
CDR3 protein: CASSVTGTGGYTF

J gene: TRBJ1-2
V gene: TRBV6-1
D gene: -
clone size: -
CDR3 DNA: TGTGCCAGCAGTGAAGGGTATTTGTCCCGGTCTAACTATGGCTACACCTTC
CDR3 protein: CASSEGYLSRSNYGYTF

J gene: TRBJ1-1
V gene: TRBV5-1
D gene: TRBD1
clone size: once
CDR3 DNA: TGCGCCAGCAGCTTGAGGACAGGGAGACCTGAAGCTTTCTTT
CDR3 protein: CASSLRTGRPEAFF

J gene: TRBJ1-5
V gene: TRBV2
D gene: TRBD1
clone size: -
CDR3 DNA: TGTGCCAGCAGCAGGGGACAGGGCAATCAGCCCCAGCATTTT
CDR3 protein: CASSRGQGNQPQHF

J gene: TRBJ2-2
V gene: TRBV7-2
D gene: TRBD2
clone size: many
CDR3 DNA: TGTGCCAGCAGCTTATATGCAGCGGGGGGGTCGACCACCGGGGAGCTGTTTTTT
CDR3 protein: CASSLYAAGGSTTGELFF

J gene: TRBJ2-7
V gene: TRBV3-1/TRBV3-2
D gene: -
clone size: once
CDR3 DNA: TGTGCCAGCAGCCAAGGGACGCTAGCACAGATCGGACACGAGCAGTACTTC
CDR3 protein: CASSQGTLAQIGHEQYF

J gene: TRBJ1-3
V gene: TRBV6-5
D gene: TRBD1
clone size: -
CDR3 DNA: TGTGCCAGCAGTTACTCGGGACAGGCTGGAAACACCATATATTTT
CDR3 protein: CASSYSGQAGNTIYF

J gene: TRBJ1-5
V gene: TRBV19
D gene: -
clone size: few
CDR3 DNA: TGTGCCAGTAGTCCCGGGACTAATAGCAATCAGCCCCAGCATTTT
CDR3 protein: CASSPGTNSNQPQHF

J gene: TRBJ2-6
V gene: TRBV5-1
D gene: TRBD2
clone size: once
CDR3 DNA: TGCGCCAGCAGCCGGGAGGCGATCTCTGGGGCCAACGTCCTGACTTTC
CDR3 protein: CASSREAISGANVLTF

J gene: TRBJ1-1
V gene: TRBV7-8
D gene: -
clone size: -
CDR3 DNA: TGTGCCAGCAGCTTAGAAGGACAAATGAACACTGAAGCTTTCTTT
CDR3 protein: CASSLEGQMNTEAFF

J gene: TRBJ1-1
V gene: TRBV27
D gene: -
clone size: -
CDR3 DNA: TGTGCCAGCAGTTTGGAGGGGAGCACTGAAGCTTTCTTT
CDR3 protein: CASSLEGSTEAFF

J gene: TRBJ2-1
V gene: TRBV2
D gene: -
clone size: -
CDR3 DNA: TGTGCCAGCAGCCTCCGGCTAGCGACGGATGAGCAGTTCTTC
CDR3 protein: CASSLRLATDEQFF

J gene: TRBJ2-5
V gene: TRBV19
D gene: -
clone size: -
CDR3 DNA: TGTGCCAGTAGTATCGAGGGGGCGGGGGAGACCCAGTACTTC
CDR3 protein: CASSIEGAGETQYF

J gene: TRBJ1-6
V gene: TRBV6-5
D gene: -
clone size: -
CDR3 DNA: TGTGCCAGCAGGACAGTAGGGGTAGATAATTCACCCCTCCACTTT
CDR3 protein: CASRTVGVDNSPLHF

J gene: TRBJ2-2
V gene: TRBV19
D gene: -
clone size: few
CDR3 DNA: TGTGCCAGTAGTAAGACAGGCGGGGAGCTGTTTTTT
CDR3 protein: CASSKTGGELFF

J gene: TRBJ1-4
V gene: TRBV4-2
D gene: TRBD1
clone size: few
CDR3 DNA: TGTGCCAGCAGCCAAACCCCGGGACAGAGAAGATTCAATGAAAAACTGTTTTTT
CDR3 protein: CASSQTPGQRRFNEKLFF

J gene: TRBJ1-5
V gene: TRBV28
D gene: TRBD1
clone size: once
CDR3 DNA: TGTGCCAGCAGTGACAGGGACAGCAATCAGCCCCAGCATTTT
CDR3 protein: CASSDRDSNQPQHF

J gene: TRBJ1-5
V gene: TRBV18
D gene: TRBD1
clone size: -
CDR3 DNA: TGTGCCAGCTCACTACGACAGGGCGGCAATCAGCCCCAGCATTTT
CDR3 protein: CASSLRQGGNQPQHF

J gene: TRBJ2-3
V gene: TRBV9
D gene: TRBD2
clone size: -
CDR3 DNA: TGTGCCAGCAGCCCCCTGACTAGCGGGGGGCATGTAGCACAGATTACGCAGTATTTT
CDR3 protein: CASSPLTSGGHVAQITQYF

J gene: TRBJ1-1
V gene: TRBV2
D gene: -
clone size: -
CDR3 DNA: TGTGCCAGCATCACGCGAGGGAACACTGAAGCTTTCTTT
CDR3 protein: CASITRGNTEAFF

J gene: TRBJ2-2
V gene: TRBV5-1
D gene: -
clone size: -
CDR3 DNA: TGCGCCAGCAGGGCTGAAGGGGCTGCCGGGGAGCTGTTTTTT
CDR3 protein: CASRAEGAAGELFF

J gene: TRBJ2-1
V gene: TRBV13
D gene: TRBD2
clone size: once
CDR3 DNA: TGTGCCAGCAGGGAAGAAGGGACTAGCGGGGGCTACAATGAGCAGTTCTTC
CDR3 protein: CASREEGTSGGYNEQFF

J gene: TRBJ1-1
V gene: TRBV3-1/TRBV3-2
D gene: -
clone size: few
CDR3 DNA: TGTGCCAGCAGCCAAGTAGCAGGGGTCACTGAAGCTTTCTTT
CDR3 protein: CASSQVAGVTEAFF

J gene: TRBJ2-7
V gene: TRBV7-6
D gene: -
clone size: -
CDR3 DNA: TGTGCCAGCAGCTTAATCCTAGGGAGCTCCTACGAGCAGTACTTC
CDR3 protein: CASSLILGSSYEQYF